The rows below give T cell receptor beta chains drawn from one sample of a study of beta chain features in type 1 diabetes. TCRdb's copy holds only in-frame clones and misses some; the assay was immunoSEQ multiplex PCR. Of about 280,000 clones listed, approximately 15% are singletons. The specimen was naive CD4+ T cells from blood. The receptors were gathered from a man aged 18 to 35 with type 1 diabetes. Each CDR3 is given with its conserved first and last residue. Fields, in order: clone size, D gene, CDR3 length, J gene, V gene, CDR3 protein, CDR3 DNA. A D gene is named only where the DNA matches it firmly. The size entry is marked missing in some rows and otherwise reads once, few, many or a size class.

>.|TRBD1|14|TRBJ1-1|TRBV28
CASRNGQGASEAFF
TGTGCCAGCAGGAACGGACAGGGGGCTTCTGAAGCTTTCTTT
>few|TRBD1|13|TRBJ2-7|TRBV28
CATGTGASYEQYF
TGTGCCACCGGGACAGGGGCATCCTACGAGCAGTACTTC
>few|.|12|TRBJ2-1|TRBV10-3
CAISEARGEQFF
TGTGCCATCAGTGAGGCGAGAGGTGAGCAGTTCTTC
>few|.|17|TRBJ2-4|TRBV7-2
CASSPLVLPLAKNIQYF
TGTGCCAGCAGCCCACTAGTTCTACCCTTAGCCAAAAACATTCAGTACTTC
>.|TRBD2|14|TRBJ2-7|TRBV6-6
CASSTGTSGTEQYF
TGTGCCAGCAGCACCGGGACTAGCGGAACCGAGCAGTACTTC
>.|.|14|TRBJ1-6|TRBV2
CATTLGPDNSPLHF
TGTGCCACCACCCTGGGGCCGGATAATTCACCCCTCCACTTT
>.|.|13|TRBJ1-2|TRBV19
CASTRANNYGYTF
TGTGCCAGTACGAGAGCGAATAACTATGGCTACACCTTC
>few|TRBD1|14|TRBJ1-2|TRBV7-2
CASSQDRGRGGYTF
TGTGCCAGCAGCCAGGACAGGGGGCGAGGTGGCTACACCTTC
>few|TRBD2|17|TRBJ2-2|TRBV7-2
CASSWGLAGANTGELFF
TGTGCCAGCAGCTGGGGACTAGCGGGGGCGAACACCGGGGAGCTGTTTTTT
>.|.|16|TRBJ2-7|TRBV15
CATSRYRGYTPYEQYF
TGTGCCACCAGCAGGTACCGGGGGTACACCCCCTACGAGCAGTACTTC
>.|.|13|TRBJ1-1|TRBV29-1
CSATSRANTEAFF
TGCAGCGCCACCTCCAGGGCGAACACTGAAGCTTTCTTT
>.|.|14|TRBJ2-5|TRBV2
CASSLSPGWKTQYF
TGTGCCAGCAGTCTTTCCCCAGGGTGGAAGACCCAGTACTTC
>few|TRBD1|14|TRBJ2-1|TRBV5-1
CASSSGQGADEQFF
TGCGCCAGCAGCTCGGGACAGGGGGCCGATGAGCAGTTCTTC
>few|.|14|TRBJ1-2|TRBV11-2
CASSLAGQRGGYTF
TGTGCCAGCAGCTTAGCCGGACAGAGAGGTGGCTACACCTTC
>.|.|13|TRBJ2-1|TRBV2
CASSGLSYNEQFF
TGTGCCAGCAGTGGACTTTCCTACAATGAGCAGTTCTTC
>.|.|14|TRBJ1-1|TRBV5-1
CASSLVGVDTEAFF
TGCGCCAGCAGCTTGGTAGGGGTGGACACTGAAGCTTTCTTT
>few|TRBD1|16|TRBJ2-3|TRBV5-1
CASSFLGQGSPDTQYF
TGCGCCAGCAGTTTTCTGGGACAGGGCAGCCCAGATACGCAGTATTTT
>.|.|14|TRBJ1-5|TRBV15
CATSRDQTIQPQHF
TGTGCCACCAGCAGAGATCAGACAATCCAGCCCCAGCATTTT
>.|.|17|TRBJ2-4|TRBV4-3
CASSQGPPGRAKNIQYF
TGCGCCAGCAGCCAAGGTCCCCCGGGTCGAGCCAAAAACATTCAGTACTTC
>few|.|13|TRBJ2-2|TRBV5-4
CASSLSGSGELFF
TGTGCCAGCAGCCTCTCGGGGTCCGGGGAGCTGTTTTTT
>.|.|14|TRBJ2-5|TRBV28
CASNPNREQETQYF
TGTGCCAGCAATCCAAATCGGGAGCAAGAGACCCAGTACTTC
>.|TRBD1|15|TRBJ2-7|TRBV28
CASSPGTEDSYEQYF
TGTGCCAGCAGTCCCGGGACAGAGGACTCCTACGAGCAGTACTTC
>.|.|13|TRBJ1-3|TRBV30
CAWSVLSGNTIYF
TGTGCCTGGAGTGTACTTTCGGGAAACACCATATATTTT
>.|.|14|TRBJ2-1|TRBV30
CALVGAGTYNEQFF
TGTGCTTTAGTAGGAGCGGGCACCTACAATGAGCAGTTCTTC
>few|TRBD2|15|TRBJ2-1|TRBV7-9
CASSLGGSGYNEQFF
TGTGCCAGCAGCTTAGGCGGGAGCGGCTACAATGAGCAGTTCTTC
>.|.|13|TRBJ1-1|TRBV7-9
CASSLAGGREAFF
TGTGCCAGCAGCTTAGCGGGGGGACGTGAAGCTTTCTTT
>few|TRBD1|16|TRBJ1-4|TRBV5-1
CASSLDGTGRDEKLFF
TGCGCCAGCAGCTTGGACGGGACAGGGCGAGATGAAAAACTGTTTTTT
>few|.|13|TRBJ2-7|TRBV5-1
CASSRDIEYEQYF
TGCGCCAGCTCACGGGACATCGAATACGAGCAGTACTTC
>.|TRBD2|15|TRBJ2-1|TRBV7-2
CASSPGGALRNEQFF
TGTGCCAGCAGCCCCGGGGGGGCGTTGAGGAATGAGCAGTTCTTC
>.|.|14|TRBJ1-2|TRBV28
CASSLFGGQYGYTF
TGTGCCAGCAGTTTATTCGGAGGACAGTATGGCTACACCTTC
>few|.|13|TRBJ2-7|TRBV30
CAWSVLGYYEQYF
TGTGCCTGGAGTGTACTGGGCTACTACGAGCAGTACTTC
>few|.|13|TRBJ2-5|TRBV19
CASNYRDGETQYF
TGTGCCAGTAACTACAGGGACGGAGAGACCCAGTACTTC
>few|.|13|TRBJ2-5|TRBV7-9
CASSFPVIETQYF
TGTGCCAGCAGCTTTCCAGTTATCGAGACCCAGTACTTC
>few|TRBD2|13|TRBJ2-5|TRBV5-1
CASSLEGLAGSYF
TGCGCCAGCAGCTTGGAAGGCCTAGCGGGCAGTTACTTC
>.|.|12|TRBJ1-6|TRBV10-1
CASSAGGFPLHF
TGCGCCAGCAGCGCCGGGGGATTCCCCCTCCACTTT
>.|.|15|TRBJ2-2|TRBV6-6
CASSRQKSNTGELFF
TGTGCCAGCAGTCGACAGAAATCGAACACCGGGGAGCTGTTTTTT
>.|.|12|TRBJ2-7|TRBV5-4
CASSREYYEQYF
TGTGCCAGCAGCAGAGAATACTACGAGCAGTACTTC
>.|.|16|TRBJ2-1|TRBV7-6
CASSRSAQTTADEQFF
TGTGCCAGCAGCCGATCGGCCCAAACTACTGCCGATGAGCAGTTCTTC